The 25 T cell receptor beta chains presented below share a single source sample, sequenced in a study of cytomegalovirus exposure and HLA in healthy donors. Vbeta (60) and Jbeta (13) primers were used in the PCR. Clones were sequenced by immunoSEQ multiplex PCR, and TCRdb holds only the in-frame ones, with some missing. The sample records under 140,000 clones, 80% being singletons. Sequencing was performed on PBMCs. Source of these receptors: an older woman in good health and CMV-seropositive.

The genes are TRBV10-3 and TRBJ1-2; 8 bases agree with TRBD1. The germline CDR1 and CDR2 sequences are ENHRY and SYGVKD. The CDR3 totals 14 residues. Trimming removed 3 bases from V and 8 bases from J; junction bases left unmatched: 8. As DNA, the CDR3 is TGTGCCATCAGTGACACCACAGGGGGAAAGGGCTACACCTTC. It codes for CAISDTTGGKGYTF.

This clone showed up just once. CDR3 bases: TGTGCCAGCAGTGAGGGACAGGGTACCGCGCAGGACGGCTACACCTTC. This translates into CASSEGQGTAQDGYTF. The J gene is TRBJ1-2, the V gene TRBV6-1; 9 bases fit TRBD1. The CDR3 is made up of 16 amino acids. The V and J ends lost 3 bases and 8 bases, in that order; junction bases with no gene match: 13. Germline CDR1 and CDR2: MNHNS and SASEGT.

The chain is built from TRBV29-1 and TRBJ2-3; TRBD2 might be the D (6 bases). Trimming cost V 1 base and J 3 bases, with 17 bases left between them. Germline assignment: CDR1 SQVTM and CDR2 ANQGSEA. The CDR3 runs to 16 residues. The CDR3 DNA reads TGCAGCGTTGAAGCCTTGGGACGGGCGGGGACAGATACGCAGTATTTT. Amino acids: CSVEALGRAGTDTQYF.

The V gene is TRBV5-1, the J gene TRBJ2-1, with 8 bases fitting TRBD2. Looked up from germline, CDR1 is SGHRS and CDR2 is YFSETQ. The CDR3 is made up of 16 amino acids. With 5 bases clipped from V and 6 bases from J, the junction kept 13 bases outside the gene matches. This CDR3 is CASSPPRTSGSNEQFF. The CDR3, as DNA: TGCGCCAGCAGTCCGCCAAGAACTAGCGGTTCCAATGAGCAGTTCTTC.

The chain carries TRBV5-4 and TRBJ1-1; TRBD1 agrees at 11 bases. The CDR3 loop spans 17 amino acids. V trimming: 2 bases; J trimming: 3 bases; junction bases outside the gene matches: 9. Germline V gene lookup returns CDR1 SGHNT and CDR2 YYREEE (reference sequence). The CDR3 here is CASSLPGQGGLDTEAFF. CDR3 nucleotide sequence: TGTGCCAGCAGCTTACCGGGACAGGGGGGCTTAGACACTGAAGCTTTCTTT.

V usage is TRBV28 and J usage is TRBJ2-7; 8 nucleotides align to TRBD2. Germline V gene lookup returns CDR1 MDHEN and CDR2 SYDVKM. This CDR3 region has 15 residues. Trimming took 5 bases from V and 3 from J; bases not matched to a gene: 9. The CDR3 here is CASSRGGWGYYEQYF. The CDR3 DNA follows: TGTGCCAGCAGTCGGGGGGGTTGGGGCTACTACGAGCAGTACTTC.

This sequence joins TRBV7-2 and TRBJ2-6; D possibly corresponds to TRBD1 (7 bases). V lost 5 bases and J lost 0, with 17 bases in between. The CDR3 is 18 residues long. Per the germline V gene, CDR1 is SGHTA and CDR2 is FQGNSA. This chain's CDR3 is CASSAQGGSYSGANVLTF. The CDR3 DNA reads TGTGCCAGCAGCGCCCAGGGGGGATCATACTCTGGGGCCAACGTCCTGACTTTC.

J is TRBJ1-1 and V is TRBV28; possible D gene TRBD1, 6 bases. The CDR3 extends over 15 amino acids. CDR1 and CDR2 from the germline V gene are MDHEN and SYDVKM. The ends were cut back, 5 bases at V and 0 bases at J, with 13 bases in the middle. This chain's CDR3 is CASSQGGDLNTEAFF. DNA for the CDR3: TGTGCCAGCAGTCAAGGGGGGGATTTGAACACTGAAGCTTTCTTT. Full variable domain (outside the CDR3, taken from reference TRBV28 and TRBJ1-1): DVKVTQSSRYLVKRTGEKVFLECVQDMDHENMFWYRQDPGLGLRLIYFSYDVKMKEKGDIPEGYSVSREKKERFSLILESASTNQTSMYLCASSQGGDLNTEAFFGQGTRLTVV.

The J gene is TRBJ1-1, the V gene TRBV19; a possible D gene is TRBD1 (6 bases). CDR3 length: 13 amino acids. Trimming removed 9 bases at V and 4 bases at J, with 15 bases between. Germline CDR1 and CDR2: LNHDA and SQIVND (reference sequence). The CDR3 DNA reads as TGTGCCAGCAACGTCAGGGGAAGCACTGAAGCTTTCTTT. This codes for CASNVRGSTEAFF.

V is TRBV30 and J is TRBJ2-3; D is perhaps TRBD2 (5 bases). The V gene's germline CDR1 is GTSNPN and CDR2 SVGIG (reference sequence). The CDR3 contains 16 residues. Trimming cost V 5 bases and J 1 base, with 19 bases left between them. Here the CDR3 reads CAWSRYEGWGTDTQYF. CDR3 sequence (DNA): TGTGCCTGGTCGAGATACGAGGGATGGGGCACAGATACGCAGTATTTT.

The J gene is TRBJ1-1, the V gene TRBV2; 9 nucleotides align to TRBD1. V trimming: 1 base; J trimming: 11 bases; junction bases outside the gene matches: 5. Germline CDR1 SNHLY, CDR2 FYNNEI. The length of the CDR3 is 13 residues. CDR3 region: CASSEGTGVTAFF. CDR3 DNA sequence: TGTGCCAGCAGTGAAGGGACAGGGGTTACGGCTTTCTTT.

The DNA of the CDR3 is TGTGCCATCAGTGACCCTGGGGGGTACGAGCAGTACTTC. As protein: CAISDPGGYEQYF. V and J are TRBV10-3 and TRBJ2-7; perhaps TRBD2 as D (6 bases). Germline values: CDR1 ENHRY, CDR2 SYGVKD. The CDR3 is made up of 13 amino acids. Trimming took off 3 bases at V and 4 bases at J, with 10 bases between the two ends.

This clone was picked up a small number of times. The chain is built from TRBV6-5 and TRBJ1-1, with 7 nucleotides matching TRBD1. Germline V gives CDR1 MNHEY, CDR2 SVGAGI. This CDR3 is built from 14 residues. V shed 6 bases and J 0 bases; nucleotides not matched to a gene: 4. The CDR3 protein is CASSLDRLNTEAFF. Here the CDR3 DNA reads TGTGCCAGCAGCCTGGACAGGTTGAACACTGAAGCTTTCTTT.

The gene calls are TRBV2 and TRBJ1-5; D gene uncertain. V was pared by 4 bases and J by 0 bases, with 7 bases between. From germline, CDR1 is SNHLY and CDR2 FYNNEI. The CDR3 is 14 amino acids. Here the CDR3 reads CASSAGNSNQPQHF. The CDR3 coding sequence is TGTGCCAGCAGTGCGGGGAATAGCAATCAGCCCCAGCATTTT.

In DNA form, the CDR3 reads TGTGCCTGGAGTGTGGACAGGGCTGGTGGCTACACCTTC. Its protein is CAWSVDRAGGYTF. The chain joins TRBV30 to TRBJ1-2; 8 nucleotides match TRBD1. The V and J ends lost 0 bases and 7 bases, in that order; junction bases with no gene match: 4. Looked up from germline, CDR1 is GTSNPN and CDR2 is SVGIG (reference sequence). This CDR3 has 13 residues.

In this sample, this clone turned up once. The V call is TRBV7-9, the J call TRBJ2-2, with TRBD2 matching 11 bases. The CDR3 totals 15 residues. CDR1 and CDR2 from the germline V gene are SEHNR and FQNEAQ (reference sequence). V was pared by 4 bases and J by 5 bases, with 3 bases of the junction left unmatched. The CDR3 sequence: CASSSRLAGTGELFF. The CDR3 nucleotides read TGTGCCAGCAGCTCCCGACTAGCGGGGACCGGGGAGCTGTTTTTT.

The table lists this clone with a count of one. The chain recombines TRBV7-9 with TRBJ2-7; 10 bases fit TRBD1. J was trimmed by 1 base and V by 6 bases; bases with no gene match: 3. Per the germline V gene, CDR1 is SEHNR and CDR2 is FQNEAQ (reference sequence). The CDR3 runs 14 residues. The CDR3 region is CASSPDRGSYEQYF. The CDR3 bases are TGTGCCAGCAGTCCGGACAGGGGGTCCTACGAGCAGTACTTC. Using reference TRBV7-9 and TRBJ2-7 for the parts outside the CDR3, the full variable domain is DTGVSQNPRHKITKRGQNVTFRCDPISEHNRLYWYRQTLGQGPEFLTYFQNEAQLEKSRLLSDRFSAERPKGSFSTLEIQRTEQGDSAMYLCASSPDRGSYEQYFGPGTRLTVT.

The J gene is TRBJ2-1, the V gene TRBV28, with a weak D call TRBD1 (7 bases). The V end lost 5 bases, the J end lost 5 bases, and 13 bases lay between the germline ends. CDR1 and CDR2 (germline): MDHEN, SYDVKM. The CDR3 runs 14 residues. Here the CDR3 reads CASSVQGGDNEQFF. CDR3 nucleotides: TGTGCCAGCAGTGTCCAGGGGGGCGACAATGAGCAGTTCTTC. The full variable domain, in which reference TRBV28 and TRBJ2-1 provide the parts outside the CDR3, is DVKVTQSSRYLVKRTGEKVFLECVQDMDHENMFWYRQDPGLGLRLIYFSYDVKMKEKGDIPEGYSVSREKKERFSLILESASTNQTSMYLCASSVQGGDNEQFFGPGTRLTVL.

This chain connects TRBV18 to TRBJ1-2; 10 bases map to TRBD1. Germline CDR1 is KGHSH and CDR2 is LQKENI. The ends lost 3 bases at V and 6 bases at J; junction bases unmatched: 7. CDR3 length equals 15 residues. Here the CDR3 DNA reads TGTGCCAGCTCACCGGCGACAGGGGGCTCACATGGCTACACCTTC. As protein: CASSPATGGSHGYTF.

The J gene is TRBJ1-1, the V gene TRBV10-3; TRBD1 agrees at 8 bases. This CDR3 region has 14 residues. With V trimmed by 10 bases and J by 4 bases, 11 bases remained unmatched. Per germline, CDR1 ENHRY and CDR2 SYGVKD. CDR3: CATGGDRLITEAFF. CDR3 DNA: TGTGCCACCGGAGGGGACAGGTTGATCACTGAAGCTTTCTTT.

The chain uses TRBV4-1 and TRBJ2-1, with 12 bases lining up with TRBD1. CDR1 MGHRA and CDR2 YSYEKL come from the germline V gene. The CDR3 covers 15 residues. V lost 4 bases to trimming and J lost 8 bases; unmatched junction nucleotides: 6. CDR3 protein: CASSLGTGGFDEQFF. The DNA of the CDR3 is TGCGCCAGCAGCCTTGGGACAGGGGGCTTCGATGAGCAGTTCTTC.

The chain uses TRBV7-8 and TRBJ2-5; tentatively, D is TRBD2 (6 bases). CDR1 and CDR2 from the germline V gene are SGHVS and FQNEAQ. V lost 5 bases, J lost 6 bases, and 13 bases lay in between. CDR3 length: 13 residues. The CDR3 sequence is CASSATSRQTQYF. CDR3 nucleotides: TGTGCCAGCAGCGCGACTAGTAGGCAGACCCAGTACTTC. Complete variable domain (other parts from reference TRBV7-8 and TRBJ2-5): GAGVSQSPRYKVAKRGQDVALRCDPISGHVSLFWYQQALGQGPEFLTYFQNEAQLDKSGLPSDRFFAERPEGSVSTLKIQRTQQEDSAVYLCASSATSRQTQYFGPGTRLLVL.

V is TRBV5-5 and J is TRBJ1-1, with a possible D match to TRBD1 (5 bases). The germline gives CDR1 SGHKS, CDR2 YYEKEE (reference sequence). V shed 4 bases and J shed 4 bases, with 20 bases lying between them. The CDR3 consists of 16 residues. Here the CDR3 DNA reads TGTGCCAGCAGCCCTCTCACAGGCGCCGGTGGCACTGAAGCTTTCTTT. Its protein product is CASSPLTGAGGTEAFF. Using reference TRBV5-5 and TRBJ1-1 for the parts outside the CDR3, the full variable domain is DAGVTQSPTHLIKTRGQQVTLRCSPISGHKSVSWYQQVLGQGPQFIFQYYEKEERGRGNFPDRFSARQFPNYSSELNVNALLLGDSALYLCASSPLTGAGGTEAFFGQGTRLTVV.

The V gene is TRBV2, the J gene TRBJ1-5; TRBD1 aligns across 9 bases. J gave up 7 bases and V 5 bases, and 9 bases lay outside the gene matches. From germline, CDR1 is SNHLY and CDR2 FYNNEI. This CDR3 is 15 amino acids long. The CDR3 spells CASSRDRAPEQPQHF. The DNA for the CDR3 is TGTGCCAGCAGTAGGGACAGGGCTCCCGAACAGCCCCAGCATTTT.

The chain has TRBV7-9 and TRBJ1-1, with D uncertain. This CDR3 contains 13 residues. CDR1 and CDR2 from the germline V gene are SEHNR and FQNEAQ (reference sequence). V lost 3 bases to trimming and J lost 0 bases, with 5 bases between them. CDR3 coding DNA: TGTGCCAGCAGCTTTTCCGTGAACACTGAAGCTTTCTTT. Translation: CASSFSVNTEAFF.